Listed below are T cell receptor beta chains from one sample, sequenced in a study of cytomegalovirus exposure and HLA in healthy donors. The method was immunoSEQ multiplex PCR; TCRdb's version includes in-frame clones alone and lacks a portion of them. The data show 170,000 or so clones, 77% seen once. The source material was PBMCs. Receptor source: a woman aged 60 to 75 in good health and CMV-seropositive. The CDR3 runs from the conserved cysteine through the conserved F or W. Fields, in order: clone size, J gene, V gene, D gene, CDR3 DNA, CDR3 protein. The D gene is left open where the match is weak. For some rows the clone size is stated as once, few or many, or as a class when expanded; others skip it.

>NA|TRBJ1-2|TRBV4-1|TRBD1
TGCGCCAGCAGCCCAGGACAGGGAAGGGGTTTCTATGGCTACACCTTC
CASSPGQGRGFYGYTF
>NA|TRBJ2-2|TRBV5-1|NA
TGCGCCAGCAGCCTCGGTTCCACCGGGGAGCTGTTTTTT
CASSLGSTGELFF
>NA|TRBJ2-7|TRBV21-1|NA
TGTGCCAGGGTGCTAGCGGGAGGTACCTACGAGCAGTACTTC
CARVLAGGTYEQYF
>NA|TRBJ1-6|TRBV19|NA
TGTGCCAGTAGTCCTTCCTATAATTCACCCCTCCACTTT
CASSPSYNSPLHF
>once|TRBJ2-2|TRBV7-9|TRBD2
TGTGCCAGCCTCCTAGCGGGGGCCCCGAACACCGGGGAGCTGTTTTTT
CASLLAGAPNTGELFF
>NA|TRBJ1-2|TRBV5-1|TRBD1
TGCGCCAGCAGCCAGGGACAGTATGGCTACACCTTC
CASSQGQYGYTF
>few|TRBJ1-5|TRBV6-4|TRBD1
TGTGCCAGCGCCGACAGGGTATATAGCAATCAGCCCCAGCATTTT
CASADRVYSNQPQHF
>NA|TRBJ2-1|TRBV6-6|NA
TGTGCCAGCAGTTACTCGCTGGGGGCCCCCTACAATGAGCAGTTCTTC
CASSYSLGAPYNEQFF
>NA|TRBJ1-1|TRBV2|NA
TGTGCCATCATTATGGGGCGGGGGATGAACACTGAAGCTTTCTTT
CAIIMGRGMNTEAFF
>once|TRBJ1-5|TRBV27|NA
TGTGCCAGCAGAAGGCTTGCCGGGGTTAGCAATCAGCCCCAGCATTTT
CASRRLAGVSNQPQHF
>once|TRBJ2-7|TRBV6-5|TRBD2
TGTGCCAGCAGTAATTCCGGGACTAGCGGTTACGAGCAGTACTTC
CASSNSGTSGYEQYF
>NA|TRBJ1-1|TRBV9|NA
TGTGCCAGCAGCGTAGCGGCAGGCGTCGACACTGAAGCTTTCTTT
CASSVAAGVDTEAFF
>NA|TRBJ2-2|TRBV5-8|NA
TGTGCCAGCAGCTCAAGAGAAACCGGGGAGCTGTTTTTT
CASSSRETGELFF
>NA|TRBJ1-2|TRBV28|TRBD1
TGTGCCAGCAGTCCAGGGACAGGGGGACTCTATGGCTACACCTTC
CASSPGTGGLYGYTF
>few|TRBJ1-4|TRBV27|NA
TGTGCCAGCAGTTTGCAGAGAAGAGGTGAAAAACTGTTTTTT
CASSLQRRGEKLFF
>NA|TRBJ1-2|TRBV28|NA
TGTGCCAGCAGTCCCGGGAACGGCTACACCTTC
CASSPGNGYTF
>NA|TRBJ2-1|TRBV28|TRBD2
TGTGCCAGCAATTCGCGGGACTACTCCATCGGTGAGCAGTTCTTC
CASNSRDYSIGEQFF
>NA|TRBJ2-3|TRBV5-1|TRBD1
TGCGCCAGCAGCTTCAGGGGACAGGGCGGTAGCGGAAACACAGATACGCAGTATTTT
CASSFRGQGGSGNTDTQYF
>NA|TRBJ1-6|TRBV7-3|NA
TGTGCCAGCAGTGATGGGCGTAGCTCCTATAATTCACCCCTCCACTTT
CASSDGRSSYNSPLHF
>NA|TRBJ1-2|TRBV5-5|NA
TGTGCCAGCAGCCGACTGATAAGGCAGGGGTGGCGCTACACCTTC
CASSRLIRQGWRYTF
>NA|TRBJ1-5|TRBV28|NA
TGTGCCAGCACCCATAGCCGCAATCAGCCCCAGCATTTT
CASTHSRNQPQHF
>NA|TRBJ2-7|TRBV27|TRBD1
TGTGCCAGCACCCGAGGACAGGGCCTATACGAGCAGTACTTC
CASTRGQGLYEQYF